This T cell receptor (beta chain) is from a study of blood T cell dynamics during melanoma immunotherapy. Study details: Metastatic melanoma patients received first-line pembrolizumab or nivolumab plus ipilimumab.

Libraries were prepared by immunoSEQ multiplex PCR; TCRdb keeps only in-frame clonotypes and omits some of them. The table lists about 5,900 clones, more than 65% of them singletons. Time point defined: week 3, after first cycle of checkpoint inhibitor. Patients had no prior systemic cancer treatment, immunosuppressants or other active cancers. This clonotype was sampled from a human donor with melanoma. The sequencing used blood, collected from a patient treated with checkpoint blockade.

DNA for the CDR3: TGTGCCAGCAGTTCACGGGACGCCCTTAAAGGCTATGGCTACACCTTC. It codes for CASSSRDALKGYGYTF. The chain couples TRBV28 to TRBJ1-2, with D maybe TRBD1 (5 bases). Per the germline V gene, CDR1 is MDHEN and CDR2 is SYDVKM. The ends were cut back, 4 bases at V and 4 bases at J, with 19 bases in the middle. This CDR3 is built from 16 residues.